These 8 T cell receptor beta chains share one sample of origin, sequenced in a study of vaccination and CD4 T cells after COVID-19. Their cognate antigens are unknown. Cultured CD4+ T cells had their DNA profiled by the Oncomine TCR Beta short-read assay. From the PCR reads, TCRdb called clonotypes with MiXCR, one entry per CDR3 protein. This table has more than 13,000 distinct CDR3 sequences, about 48% appearing once. Regarding treatment: approximately 9-day PBMC culture with coronavirus spike peptide pools or control peptides (ViraFEST assay). Specimen: CD4+ T cells from blood, cultured in vitro, collected before SARS-CoV-2 vaccination. The source is a human donor who had recovered from COVID-19.

The chain recombines TRBV20-1 with TRBJ1-5; 7 nucleotides agree with TRBD1. Germline V gene lookup returns CDR1 DFQATT and CDR2 SNEGSKA (reference sequence). The CDR3 sequence is 15 residues long. The CDR3 DNA sequence: TGCAGCGCCGGGACAGAAGACATTAGCAATCAGCCCCAGCATTTT. Translation gives CSAGTEDISNQPQHF.

The chain couples TRBV6-1 to TRBJ1-2; D is undetermined. This CDR3 has 13 amino acids. The germline CDR1 and CDR2 sequences are MNHNS and SASEGT. V lost 8 bases and J 1 base, leaving 11 bases between the germline ends. The CDR3 sequence is CASLASINYGYTF. In nucleotides, the CDR3 is TGTGCCAGCTTGGCAAGTATTAACTATGGCTACACCTTC.

The table lists this clonotype with a few counts. V usage is TRBV6-1 and J usage is TRBJ1-2, with TRBD1 identical over 8 bases. Germline values: CDR1 MNHNS, CDR2 SASEGT. Losses at the gene ends were 9 bases for V and 4 bases for J; bases not matched to a gene: 13. The CDR3 runs to 15 residues. CDR3 region: CASRPNRGLGYGYTF. CDR3 coding DNA: TGTGCCAGTCGTCCCAACAGGGGGTTGGGCTATGGCTACACCTTC.

This clonotype was found a few times. The chain joins TRBV12-3 or TRBV12-4 to TRBJ1-2; D gene uncertain. The CDR3 runs 12 residues. The V gene lost 6 bases and the J gene lost 4 bases, with 9 bases spanning the gap. CDR3 bases: TGTGCCAGCAGGGGATTTGGCTATGGCTACACCTTC. It translates to CASRGFGYGYTF.

This clonotype has just a few counts. This rearrangement joins TRBV6-1 to TRBJ1-5, with 7 bases fitting TRBD1. The CDR3 totals 12 residues. Trimming removed 5 bases from V and 7 bases from J; junction bases left unmatched: 2. Germline-derived CDR1 and CDR2 are MNHNS and SASEGT. As DNA, the CDR3 is TGTGCCAGCAGTACAGGGGACCAGCCCCAGCATTTT. Amino acid sequence: CASSTGDQPQHF.

This clonotype was counted only a few times. The CDR3 spells CASSPPGTANYGYTF. DNA of the CDR3: TGTGCCAGCAGTCCCCCCGGGACAGCTAACTATGGCTACACCTTC. The chain combines TRBV6-1 with TRBJ1-2; 7 positions agree with TRBD1. The V segment lost 5 bases and the J segment 0 bases; nucleotides outside the gene matches: 6. The CDR3 extends over 15 amino acids. Germline V CDR1 and CDR2: MNHNS, SASEGT.

The J gene is TRBJ2-2, the V gene TRBV27; 10 bases fit TRBD2. With 2 bases clipped from V and 6 bases from J, the junction kept 3 bases outside the gene matches. The CDR3 runs to 15 residues. The germline gives CDR1 MNHEY, CDR2 SMNVEV (reference sequence). CDR3 bases: TGTGCCAGCAGTTTAGGAAGCGGGGGGGCCGGGGAGCTGTTTTTT. Its protein is CASSLGSGGAGELFF.

V is TRBV20-1 and J is TRBJ2-5; 8 bases are shared with TRBD2. The ends lost 3 bases at V and 1 base at J; junction bases unmatched: 16. Germline CDR1 is DFQATT and CDR2 is SNEGSKA (reference sequence). The CDR3 contains 18 residues. The CDR3 here is CSARASLTGGPIQETQYF. DNA of the CDR3: TGCAGTGCTAGGGCGTCCTTAACGGGAGGGCCAATCCAAGAGACCCAGTACTTC.